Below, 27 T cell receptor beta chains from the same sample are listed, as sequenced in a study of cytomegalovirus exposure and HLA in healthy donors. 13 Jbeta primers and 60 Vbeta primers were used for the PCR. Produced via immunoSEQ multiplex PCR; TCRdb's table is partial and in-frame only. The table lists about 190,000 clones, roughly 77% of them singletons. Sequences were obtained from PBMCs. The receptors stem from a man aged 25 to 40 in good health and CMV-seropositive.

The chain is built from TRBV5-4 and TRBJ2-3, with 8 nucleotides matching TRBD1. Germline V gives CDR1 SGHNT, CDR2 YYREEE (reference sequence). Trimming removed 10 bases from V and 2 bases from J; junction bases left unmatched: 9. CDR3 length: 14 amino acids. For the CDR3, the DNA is TGTGCCTCGGGAGAGGGACAGGTCACAGATACGCAGTATTTT. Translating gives CASGEGQVTDTQYF.

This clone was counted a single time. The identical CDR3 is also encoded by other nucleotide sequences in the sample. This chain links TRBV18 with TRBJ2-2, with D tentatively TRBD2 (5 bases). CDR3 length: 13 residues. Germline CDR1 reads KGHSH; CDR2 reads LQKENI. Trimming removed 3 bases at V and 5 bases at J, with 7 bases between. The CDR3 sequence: CASSPRGTGELFF. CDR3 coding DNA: TGTGCCAGCTCACCTCGGGGAACCGGGGAGCTGTTTTTT.

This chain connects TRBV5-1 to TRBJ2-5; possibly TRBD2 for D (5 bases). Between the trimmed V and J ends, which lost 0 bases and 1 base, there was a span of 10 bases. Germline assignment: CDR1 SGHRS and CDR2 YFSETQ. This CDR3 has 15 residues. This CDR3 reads CASSLAGVIQETQYF. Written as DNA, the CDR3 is TGCGCCAGCAGCTTGGCCGGGGTAATCCAAGAGACCCAGTACTTC.

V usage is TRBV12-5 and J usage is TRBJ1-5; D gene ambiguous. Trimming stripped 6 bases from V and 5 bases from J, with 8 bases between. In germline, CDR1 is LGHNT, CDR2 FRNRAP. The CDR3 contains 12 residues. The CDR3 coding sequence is TGTGCTAGTGGACCCCGAGATCAGCCCCAGCATTTT. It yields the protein CASGPRDQPQHF.

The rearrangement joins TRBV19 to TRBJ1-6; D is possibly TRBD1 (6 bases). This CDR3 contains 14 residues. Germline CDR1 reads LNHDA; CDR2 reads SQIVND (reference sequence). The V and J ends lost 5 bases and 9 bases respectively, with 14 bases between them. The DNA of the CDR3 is TGTGCCAGTAGTCCGGGGCTAGGGGGTTCACCCCTCCACTTT. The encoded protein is CASSPGLGGSPLHF.

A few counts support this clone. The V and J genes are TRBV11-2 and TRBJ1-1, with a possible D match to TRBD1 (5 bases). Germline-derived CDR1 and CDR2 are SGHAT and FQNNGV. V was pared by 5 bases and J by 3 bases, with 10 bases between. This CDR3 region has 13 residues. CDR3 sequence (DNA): TGTGCCAGCAGCCCCAGGGTGGACACTGAAGCTTTCTTT. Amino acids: CASSPRVDTEAFF.

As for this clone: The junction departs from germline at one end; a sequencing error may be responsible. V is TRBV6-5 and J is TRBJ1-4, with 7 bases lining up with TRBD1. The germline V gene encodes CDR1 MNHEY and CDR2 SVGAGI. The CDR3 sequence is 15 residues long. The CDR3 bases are TGTGCCAGCAGTTACTCACCAGGGGGAAATGAAAAACCGTTTTTT. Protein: CASSYSPGGNEKPFF.

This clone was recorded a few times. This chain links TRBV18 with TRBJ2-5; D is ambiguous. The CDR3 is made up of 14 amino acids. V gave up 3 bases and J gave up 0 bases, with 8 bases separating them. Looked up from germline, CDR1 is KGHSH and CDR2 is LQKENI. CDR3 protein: CASSPGPYQETQYF. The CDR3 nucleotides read TGTGCCAGCTCACCGGGCCCGTACCAAGAGACCCAGTACTTC.

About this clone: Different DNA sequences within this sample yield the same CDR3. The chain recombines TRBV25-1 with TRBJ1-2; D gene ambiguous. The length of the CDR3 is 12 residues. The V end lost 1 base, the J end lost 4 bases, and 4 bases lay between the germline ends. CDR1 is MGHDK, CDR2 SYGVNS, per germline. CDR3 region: CASSESVYGYTF. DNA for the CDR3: TGTGCCAGCAGTGAATCGGTCTATGGCTACACCTTC.

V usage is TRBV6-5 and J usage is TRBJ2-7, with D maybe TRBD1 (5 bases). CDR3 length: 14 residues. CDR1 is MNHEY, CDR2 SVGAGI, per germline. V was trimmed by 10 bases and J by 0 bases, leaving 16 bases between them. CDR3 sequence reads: CATSLGRSSYEQYF. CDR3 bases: TGTGCCACCTCCCTGGGGCGATCCTCCTACGAGCAGTACTTC.

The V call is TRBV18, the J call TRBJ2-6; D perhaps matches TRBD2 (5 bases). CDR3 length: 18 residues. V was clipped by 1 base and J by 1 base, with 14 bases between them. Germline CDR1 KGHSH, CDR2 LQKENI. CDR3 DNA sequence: TGTGCCAGCTCACCACGGCTAATTAGGAGGTCTGGGGCCAACGTCCTGACTTTC. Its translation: CASSPRLIRRSGANVLTF.

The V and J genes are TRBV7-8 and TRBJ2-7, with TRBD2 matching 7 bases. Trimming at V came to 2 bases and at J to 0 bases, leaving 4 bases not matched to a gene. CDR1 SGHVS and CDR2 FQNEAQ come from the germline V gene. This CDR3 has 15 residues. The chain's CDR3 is CASSLTSESSYEQYF. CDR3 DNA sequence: TGTGCCAGCAGCTTAACTAGCGAAAGCTCCTACGAGCAGTACTTC.

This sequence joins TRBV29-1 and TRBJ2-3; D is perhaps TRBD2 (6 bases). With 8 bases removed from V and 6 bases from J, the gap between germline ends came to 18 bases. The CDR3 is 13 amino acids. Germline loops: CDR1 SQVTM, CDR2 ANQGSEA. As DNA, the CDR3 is TGCAGCTCCACCCCGGGAGCTTCTGATACGCAGTATTTT. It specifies CSSTPGASDTQYF.

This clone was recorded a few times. This chain's CDR3 is CASSAGTGGYEQYF. For the CDR3, the DNA is TGTGCCAGCAGCGCTGGGACAGGGGGCTACGAGCAGTACTTC. The rearrangement joins TRBV9 to TRBJ2-7, with 11 bases that match TRBD1. V gave up 3 bases and J gave up 3 bases; unmatched junction bases: 2. Looked up from germline, CDR1 is SGDLS and CDR2 is YYNGEE. CDR3 length: 14 amino acids.

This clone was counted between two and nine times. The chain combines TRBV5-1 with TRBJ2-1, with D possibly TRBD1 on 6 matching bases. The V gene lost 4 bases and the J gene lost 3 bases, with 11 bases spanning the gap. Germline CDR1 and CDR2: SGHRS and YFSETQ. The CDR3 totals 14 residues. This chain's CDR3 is CASSPGDHYNEQFF. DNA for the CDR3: TGCGCCAGCAGCCCAGGGGACCACTACAATGAGCAGTTCTTC.

CDR3 loop: CASSLGGGLYEQYF. The CDR3 DNA follows: TGTGCCAGCAGCTTAGGGGGGGGACTCTACGAGCAGTACTTC. The V gene is TRBV7-9, the J gene TRBJ2-7; 7 nucleotides agree with TRBD2. V gave up 1 base and J gave up 3 bases; unmatched junction bases: 3. CDR1 is SEHNR, CDR2 FQNEAQ, per germline (reference sequence). The CDR3 covers 14 residues.

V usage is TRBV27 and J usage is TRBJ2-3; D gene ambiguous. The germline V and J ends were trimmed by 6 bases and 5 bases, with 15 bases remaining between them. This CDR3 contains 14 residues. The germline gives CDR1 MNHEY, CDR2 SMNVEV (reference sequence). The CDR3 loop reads CASSPWASLDTQYF. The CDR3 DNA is TGTGCCAGCAGCCCCTGGGCCAGCCTAGATACGCAGTATTTT.

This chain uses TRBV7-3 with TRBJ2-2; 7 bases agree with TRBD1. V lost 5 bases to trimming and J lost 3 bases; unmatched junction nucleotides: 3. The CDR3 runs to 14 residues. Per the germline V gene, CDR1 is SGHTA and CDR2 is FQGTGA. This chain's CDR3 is CASSLDRDTGELFF. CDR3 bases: TGTGCCAGCAGCCTCGACAGGGACACCGGGGAGCTGTTTTTT.

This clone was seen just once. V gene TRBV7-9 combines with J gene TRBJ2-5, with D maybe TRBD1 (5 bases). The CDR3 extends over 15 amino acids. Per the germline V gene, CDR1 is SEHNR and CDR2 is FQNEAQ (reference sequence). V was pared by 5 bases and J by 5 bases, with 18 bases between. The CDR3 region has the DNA TGTGCCAGCAGCCCTTGGGGCCAGAGGAGCGAGACCCAGTACTTC. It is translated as CASSPWGQRSETQYF.

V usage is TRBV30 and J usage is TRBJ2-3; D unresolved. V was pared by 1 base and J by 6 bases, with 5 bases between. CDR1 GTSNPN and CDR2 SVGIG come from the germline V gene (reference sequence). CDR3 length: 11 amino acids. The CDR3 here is CAWSARDTQYF. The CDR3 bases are TGTGCCTGGAGTGCCCGGGATACGCAGTATTTT.

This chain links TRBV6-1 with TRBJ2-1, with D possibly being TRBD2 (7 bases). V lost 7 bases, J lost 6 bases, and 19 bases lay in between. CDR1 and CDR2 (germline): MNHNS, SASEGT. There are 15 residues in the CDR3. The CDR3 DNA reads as TGTGCCAGCATATCCTTGGGGGGGGCCGGCAATGAGCAGTTCTTC. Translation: CASISLGGAGNEQFF.

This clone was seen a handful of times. The CDR3 loop is CASSPGLLNYNEQFF. CDR3 bases: TGTGCCAGCAGCCCGGGACTACTTAACTACAATGAGCAGTTCTTC. The rearrangement uses TRBV7-9 and TRBJ2-1; 7 bases map to TRBD2. V was clipped by 5 bases and J by 3 bases; unmatched bases: 7. Per the germline V gene, CDR1 is SEHNR and CDR2 is FQNEAQ (reference sequence). The CDR3 runs 15 residues.

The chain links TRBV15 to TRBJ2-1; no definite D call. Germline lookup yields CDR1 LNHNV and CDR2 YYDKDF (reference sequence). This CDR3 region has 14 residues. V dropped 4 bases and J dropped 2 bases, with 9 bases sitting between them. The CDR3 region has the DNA TGTGCCACCAGCACGGCGGAGCCCTACAATGAGCAGTTCTTC. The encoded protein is CATSTAEPYNEQFF.

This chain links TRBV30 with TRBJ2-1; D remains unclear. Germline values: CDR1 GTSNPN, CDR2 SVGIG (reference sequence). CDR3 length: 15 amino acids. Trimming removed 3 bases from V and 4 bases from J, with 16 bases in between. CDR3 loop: CAWSPIAPMYNEQFF. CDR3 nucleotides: TGTGCCTGGAGCCCGATCGCCCCTATGTACAATGAGCAGTTCTTC.

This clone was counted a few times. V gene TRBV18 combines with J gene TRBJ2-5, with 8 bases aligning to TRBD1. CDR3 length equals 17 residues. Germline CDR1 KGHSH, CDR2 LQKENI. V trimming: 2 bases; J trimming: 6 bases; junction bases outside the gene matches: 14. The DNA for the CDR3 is TGTGCCAGCTCACCATCAGGGGGCCCCTCGATATTGAAGACCCAGTACTTC. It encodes CASSPSGGPSILKTQYF.

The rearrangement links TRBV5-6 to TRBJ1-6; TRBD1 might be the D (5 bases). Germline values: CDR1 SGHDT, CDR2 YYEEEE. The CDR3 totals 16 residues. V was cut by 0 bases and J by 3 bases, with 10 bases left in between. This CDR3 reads CASSLDRGGYNSPLHF. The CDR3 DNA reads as TGTGCCAGCAGCTTGGATAGGGGCGGCTATAATTCACCCCTCCACTTT.

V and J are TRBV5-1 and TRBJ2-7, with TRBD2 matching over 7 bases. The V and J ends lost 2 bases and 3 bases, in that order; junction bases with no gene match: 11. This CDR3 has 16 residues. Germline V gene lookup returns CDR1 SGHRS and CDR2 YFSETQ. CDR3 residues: CASSLVGGRTHYEQYF. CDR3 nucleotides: TGCGCCAGCAGCTTAGTGGGCGGGAGAACTCACTACGAGCAGTACTTC.